This T cell receptor (beta chain) was retrieved from a study of cytomegalovirus exposure and HLA in healthy donors. Broader study findings: Other equally common chains were less clonally expanded than HLA-associated TCR beta chains, a later analysis showed.

The germline CDR1 and CDR2 sequences are SGHNT and YYREEE (reference sequence). The length of the CDR3 is 12 residues. V was shortened by 2 bases and J by 4 bases, with 6 bases between the two germline ends. A note on this clone: Antigen: not known.

The PCR employed 60 Vbeta primers together with 13 Jbeta primers. Libraries were prepared by immunoSEQ multiplex PCR; TCRdb keeps only in-frame clonotypes and omits some of them. This repertoire shows about 160,000 clones, roughly 80% found once; its top ten account for about 9.5%. Sample: PBMCs. This clonotype was obtained from a man aged 18 to 29 in good health and CMV-seropositive. This sequence joins TRBV5-4 and TRBJ1-2; perhaps TRBD1 as D (6 bases). The CDR3 nucleotides read TGTGCCAGCAGCTTAGGGGGCTATGGCTACACCTTC. This encodes CASSLGGYGYTF.